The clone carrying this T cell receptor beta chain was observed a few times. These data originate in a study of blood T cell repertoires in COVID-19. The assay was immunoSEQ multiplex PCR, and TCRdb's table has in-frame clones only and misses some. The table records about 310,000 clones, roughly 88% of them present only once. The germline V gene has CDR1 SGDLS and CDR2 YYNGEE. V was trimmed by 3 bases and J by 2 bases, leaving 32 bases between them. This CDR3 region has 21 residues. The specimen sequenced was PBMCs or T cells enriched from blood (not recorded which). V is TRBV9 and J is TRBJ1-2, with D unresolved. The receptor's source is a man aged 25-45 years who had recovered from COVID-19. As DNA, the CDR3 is TGTGCCAGCAGCGAGCGGGAGGCTGGGCTGCACCCATTCCACCAAAACTATGGCTACACCTTC. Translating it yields CASSEREAGLHPFHQNYGYTF.